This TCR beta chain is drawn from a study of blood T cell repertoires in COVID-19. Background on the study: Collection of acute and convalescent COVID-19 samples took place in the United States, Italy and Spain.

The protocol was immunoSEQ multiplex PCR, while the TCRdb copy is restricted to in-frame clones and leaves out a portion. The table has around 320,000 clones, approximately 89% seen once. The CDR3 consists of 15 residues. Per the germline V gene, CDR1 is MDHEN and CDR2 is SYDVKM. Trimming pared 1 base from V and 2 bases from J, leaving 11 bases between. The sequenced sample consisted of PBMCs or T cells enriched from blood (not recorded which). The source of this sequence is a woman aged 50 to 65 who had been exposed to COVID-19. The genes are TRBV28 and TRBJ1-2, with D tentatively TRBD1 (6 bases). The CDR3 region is CASSLFPGQNYGYTF. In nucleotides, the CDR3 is TGTGCCAGCAGTTTATTCCCCGGACAGAACTATGGCTACACCTTC.